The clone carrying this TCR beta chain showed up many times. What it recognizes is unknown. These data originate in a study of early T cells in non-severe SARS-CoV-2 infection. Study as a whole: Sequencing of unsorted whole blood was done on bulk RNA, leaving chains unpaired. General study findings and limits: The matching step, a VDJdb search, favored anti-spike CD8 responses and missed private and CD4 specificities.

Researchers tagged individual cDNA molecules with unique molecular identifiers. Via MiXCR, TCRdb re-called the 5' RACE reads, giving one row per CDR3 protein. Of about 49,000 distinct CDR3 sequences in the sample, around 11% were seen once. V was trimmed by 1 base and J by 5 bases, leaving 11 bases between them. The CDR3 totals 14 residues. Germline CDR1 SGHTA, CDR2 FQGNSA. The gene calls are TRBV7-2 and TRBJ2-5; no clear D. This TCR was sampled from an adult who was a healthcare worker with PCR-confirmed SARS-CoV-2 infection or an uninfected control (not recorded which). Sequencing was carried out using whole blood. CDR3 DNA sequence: TGTGCCAGCAGCTTAGGACTTCCCACCGAGACCCAGTACTTC. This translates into CASSLGLPTETQYF. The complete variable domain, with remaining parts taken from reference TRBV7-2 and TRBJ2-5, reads GAGVSQSPSNKVTEKGKDVELRCDPISGHTALYWYRQSLGQGLEFLIYFQGNSAPDKSGLPSDRFSAERTGGSVSTLTIQRTQQEDSAVYLCASSLGLPTETQYFGPGTRLLVL.